This TCR beta chain was identified in a study of post-analysis software for immune sequencing data. The overall study: Relapsing-remitting, secondary progressive and progressive-relapsing multiple sclerosis courses were included. Overall study findings and caveats: Clustering by F measure revealed strong co-clustering among samples prepared together in one batch. Four or five TRBV segments were significantly more frequent in patients than in controls. TRBV5-6, TRBV5-1 and TRBV20-1 were among these segments. Among multiple sclerosis patients, normalized Chao1 diversity was significantly below that of controls.

A word on this clonotype: Antigen unknown.

Incorporated into the TCR beta cDNA libraries were unique molecular identifiers, which served to reduce PCR and sequencing biases. Researchers reported 550,000 or so cDNA molecules coming from about 0.98 to 11 million T cells. One entry per CDR3 protein, called by TCRdb with MiXCR from the PCR reads. The profile shows some 190,000 distinct CDR3 sequences, over 25% of them singletons. The junction had 7 bases not matched to a gene; V was cut back by 1 base and J by 8 bases. The CDR3 loop spans 14 amino acids. Germline lookup yields CDR1 SGHDN and CDR2 FVKESK. This TCR came from a girl younger than 18 with multiple sclerosis. This rearrangement joins TRBV14 to TRBJ1-2; 7 bases align to TRBD1. Sequenced sample: blood. The CDR3 here is CASSQGTTGSGYTF. The CDR3 bases are TGTGCCAGCAGCCAAGGAACGACAGGGTCGGGCTACACCTTC.